This T cell receptor beta chain is from a study of blood T cells in healthy people across ages. Overall study findings and caveats: TCR beta diversity tracked closely with naive T cell percentage.

Donors were healthy Caucasian individuals from Russia aged about 6 to 95. Per individual sample, total RNA of at least 6 micrograms was extracted. Through a sample-barcoded 5' primer and a J-beta primer mix, a second PCR was run for about 6 to 12 cycles. Each cDNA molecule, via a template-switch adaptor with 12 random nucleotides, was tagged. TCRdb processed the 5' RACE reads anew with MiXCR; each CDR3 protein has one entry. The data show about 2 million distinct CDR3 sequences, with around half seen just once and around 2.1% held by the top ten. A word on this clonotype: Its antigen is not known. Mismatch with germline at one junction end may stem from a read error.

Germline V gene data show CDR1 as SEHNR and CDR2 as FQNEAQ (reference sequence). The CDR3 has 16 amino acids. The V call is TRBV7-9, the J call TRBJ2-1, with 16 bases that match TRBD2. The TCR was taken from a middle-aged woman in good health. Specimen: blood. This CDR3 is CAGSFGTSGRVRRQFF. Written as DNA, the CDR3 is TGTGCCGGCAGCTTTGGGACTAGCGGGAGGGTTAGAAGGCAGTTCTTC.